This T cell receptor (beta chain) was captured in a study of T cell responses to AZD1222 COVID-19 vaccine. Study observations and caveats: Among vaccine-associated CD4 TCRs, coverage spanned spike, with dominance at 160-218 and 743-854. As reported, nearly half of all spike-specific TCRs target variant regions that are unmutated. Vaccination with two AZD1222 doses was followed by a rise in Spike-specific TCR breadth and depth.

CDR3 length equals 13 residues. V dropped 6 bases and J dropped 3 bases, with 11 bases sitting between them. Using immunoSEQ multiplex PCR, the repertoire was profiled, and TCRdb retains in-frame clones only, with some absent. The sample has approximately 110,000 clones; more than 70% are singletons. In its sample, this clone was seen once. Its antigen is not identified. Doses given second, at about 4 or about 12 weeks, were pooled. The V and J genes are TRBV12-3 or TRBV12-4 and TRBJ2-5; D is ambiguous. The sequencing here drew on peripheral blood, taken 28 days after the second AZD1222 dose. This clonotype originated in an adult who received the AZD1222 COVID-19 vaccine. CDR3 sequence reads: CASRQLREETQYF. CDR3 in DNA: TGTGCCAGCAGACAACTACGCGAAGAGACCCAGTACTTC.